Below are 19 T cell receptor beta chains sequenced from a single sample in a study of shared T cell receptors in the human thymus. TCRdb's copy holds only in-frame clones and misses some; the assay was immunoSEQ multiplex PCR. The sample includes about 660,000 clones, 88% seen only once; the top ten take about 0.01%. This sample also appeared in a second study, on human thymus T cells.

The sample comprised thymocytes. Receptor source: a boy younger than two with a congenital heart defect.

The rearrangement links TRBV6-1 to TRBJ2-3; TRBD1 matches 9 bases. V shed 8 bases, J shed 1 base, and the junction held 1 base outside the gene matches. The CDR3 loop spans 13 amino acids. In germline, CDR1 is MNHNS, CDR2 SASEGT. CDR3 DNA sequence: TGTGCCAGCCGGACAGGGGGCACAGATACGCAGTATTTT. This codes for CASRTGGTDTQYF.

The chain uses TRBV7-2 and TRBJ2-7; no clear D. Trimming shortened V by 3 bases and J by 7 bases, and 10 bases separated the two germline ends. CDR3 length: 12 amino acids. The V gene's germline CDR1 is SGHTA and CDR2 FQGNSA. The CDR3 region is CASSLTSREQYF. Here the CDR3 DNA reads TGTGCCAGCAGCTTGACTTCGCGGGAGCAGTACTTC.

The chain uses TRBV18 and TRBJ1-2; 8 bases fit TRBD1. From germline, CDR1 is KGHSH and CDR2 LQKENI. CDR3 size: 15 residues. V was pared by 4 bases and J by 4 bases, with 8 bases of the junction left unmatched. The DNA of the CDR3 is TGTGCCAGCTCACTGGGGACAGGTAAAACCTATGGCTACACCTTC. It yields the protein CASSLGTGKTYGYTF.

This chain links TRBV6-5 with TRBJ1-2; D remains ambiguous. Trimming took 6 bases from V and 1 from J, leaving 15 bases between them. CDR1 and CDR2 from the germline V gene are MNHEY and SVGAGI. CDR3 length equals 15 residues. The CDR3 bases are TGTGCCAGCAGACCCGCATGGGCCCATAACTATGGCTACACCTTC. As protein: CASRPAWAHNYGYTF.

This clone was detected once. The chain combines TRBV30 with TRBJ1-5; maybe TRBD1 (5 bases). Germline V gives CDR1 GTSNPN, CDR2 SVGIG (reference sequence). CDR3 length: 14 residues. With 6 bases removed from V and 0 bases from J, the gap between germline ends came to 12 bases. The CDR3 spells CACIRVGSNQPQHF. The CDR3 nucleotides read TGTGCCTGCATCAGGGTGGGTAGCAATCAGCCCCAGCATTTT.

The chain carries TRBV29-1 and TRBJ2-1, with TRBD2 matching over 7 bases. The CDR3 contains 16 residues. V was pared by 4 bases and J by 6 bases, with 15 bases of the junction left unmatched. Germline loops: CDR1 SQVTM, CDR2 ANQGSEA. CDR3 loop: CSVAYGRGREINEQFF. In DNA, the CDR3 is TGCAGCGTTGCCTACGGACGGGGGAGGGAAATCAATGAGCAGTTCTTC.

This rearrangement joins TRBV4-1 to TRBJ1-2; 9 nucleotides line up with TRBD1. The V gene's germline CDR1 is MGHRA and CDR2 YSYEKL. The CDR3 loop spans 16 amino acids. Losses at the gene ends were 4 bases for V and 10 bases for J; bases not matched to a gene: 16. CDR3 sequence (DNA): TGCGCCAGCAGCCGCAAGGGGGGAGGGACAGGGAATTTCTACACCTTC. This sequence encodes CASSRKGGGTGNFYTF.

The chain uses TRBV4-3 and TRBJ1-3, with D possibly matching TRBD1 (6 bases). CDR1 is LGHNA, CDR2 YSLEER, per germline. The ends were cut back, 1 base at V and 1 base at J, with 17 bases in the middle. The CDR3 spans 18 residues. The CDR3 nucleotides are TGCGCCAGCAGCCAAGGACCTCCGGGACACCTATCTGGAAACACCATATATTTT. Amino acids: CASSQGPPGHLSGNTIYF.

The chain combines TRBV14 with TRBJ2-7; 8 bases are a match to TRBD1. Germline V gene lookup returns CDR1 SGHDN and CDR2 FVKESK. CDR3 length equals 15 residues. Trimming cost V 0 bases and J 4 bases; bases outside gene matches: 5. CDR3 sequence reads: CASSQDRGRPYEQYF. CDR3 DNA: TGTGCCAGCAGCCAAGACAGGGGGCGGCCTTACGAGCAGTACTTC.

The chain combines TRBV4-1 with TRBJ2-1; 10 bases match TRBD2. Germline trimming cut 0 bases from V and 0 bases from J; bases unmatched to any gene: 11. This CDR3 is 20 amino acids long. CDR1 MGHRA and CDR2 YSYEKL come from the germline V gene. The CDR3 spells CASSQEKWILAGFSYNEQFF. The DNA of the CDR3 is TGCGCCAGCAGCCAAGAAAAGTGGATACTAGCGGGATTCTCCTACAATGAGCAGTTCTTC.

J is TRBJ1-4 and V is TRBV7-9, with a tentative D call TRBD1 (5 bases). Trimming left V 0 bases short and J 8 bases short, with 16 bases between. The V gene's germline CDR1 is SEHNR and CDR2 FQNEAQ (reference sequence). The CDR3 spans 16 residues. The CDR3 protein is CASSLARGGNREKLFF. As DNA, the CDR3 is TGTGCCAGCAGCTTAGCTAGGGGCGGGAATAGAGAAAAACTGTTTTTT.

The genes are TRBV6-1 and TRBJ2-7, with D tentatively TRBD2 (6 bases). Germline assignment: CDR1 MNHNS and CDR2 SASEGT. CDR3 length equals 14 residues. Deletions cut 7 bases from V and 7 bases from J, with 20 bases between. CDR3 bases: TGTGCCAGCAAGCTTACGGGAGTAGGAGGAGAGCAGTACTTC. Protein: CASKLTGVGGEQYF.

This chain connects TRBV21-1 to TRBJ2-7; the tabulated D call, TRBD2, remains unverified against the DNA. TRBV21-1 is assigned pseudogene status. The CDR3 length is 17 residues. Written as DNA, the CDR3 is TGTGCCAGCAGCAAAGGGGCGGGGTCCACCACCGCATCCGAGCAGTACTTC. As protein: CASSKGAGSTTASEQYF.

The chain has TRBV14 and TRBJ2-7; D perhaps matches TRBD2 (6 bases). Per germline, CDR1 SGHDN and CDR2 FVKESK. The CDR3 length is 14 residues. Trimming took off 3 bases at V and 3 bases at J, with 12 bases between the two ends. The CDR3 sequence: CASSQGRDFYEQYF. As DNA, the CDR3 is TGTGCCAGCAGCCAGGGCCGGGACTTCTACGAGCAGTACTTC.

The rearrangement links TRBV29-1 to TRBJ2-7, with no clear D. Trimming pared 4 bases from V and 5 bases from J, leaving 12 bases between. Germline CDR1 reads SQVTM; CDR2 reads ANQGSEA. This CDR3 contains 12 residues. DNA for the CDR3: TGCAGCGTTGGTGGTGGGCCTGACGAGCAGTACTTC. Protein: CSVGGGPDEQYF.

This chain connects TRBV6-1 to TRBJ2-2; 8 bases align to TRBD1. CDR1 is MNHNS and CDR2 is SASEGT in the germline V gene. V lost 8 bases, J lost 1 base, and 6 bases stayed unmatched. This CDR3 contains 15 residues. The CDR3 region has the DNA TGTGCCAGCCGTCGGACAGGGCTGAACACCGGGGAGCTGTTTTTT. Amino acid sequence: CASRRTGLNTGELFF.

The chain combines TRBV6-5 with TRBJ1-1; TRBD1 might be the D (6 bases). The germline V gene has CDR1 MNHEY and CDR2 SVGAGI. Between the trimmed V and J ends, which lost 10 bases and 3 bases, there was a span of 15 bases. The CDR3 spans 13 residues. The CDR3 sequence is CATLQGSHTEAFF. The CDR3 DNA follows: TGTGCCACCCTCCAGGGGAGTCACACTGAAGCTTTCTTT.

The CDR3 loop reads CASSFKTGSISYEQYF. The CDR3 region has the DNA TGTGCCAGCAGCTTCAAGACAGGGAGCATTTCCTACGAGCAGTACTTC. This chain uses TRBV7-2 with TRBJ2-7; 7 bases align to TRBD1. Germline CDR1 SGHTA, CDR2 FQGNSA. This CDR3 is 16 amino acids long. Trimming took 3 bases from V and 1 from J; bases not matched to a gene: 9.

The V call is TRBV19, the J call TRBJ2-2, with 8 positions matching TRBD1. The germline V gene encodes CDR1 LNHDA and CDR2 SQIVND (reference sequence). The CDR3 is 16 residues long. V trimming: 2 bases; J trimming: 6 bases; junction bases outside the gene matches: 8. The CDR3 sequence: CASSILRAGGPGELFF. The CDR3 DNA is TGTGCCAGTAGTATACTCCGGGCAGGGGGCCCCGGGGAGCTGTTTTTT.